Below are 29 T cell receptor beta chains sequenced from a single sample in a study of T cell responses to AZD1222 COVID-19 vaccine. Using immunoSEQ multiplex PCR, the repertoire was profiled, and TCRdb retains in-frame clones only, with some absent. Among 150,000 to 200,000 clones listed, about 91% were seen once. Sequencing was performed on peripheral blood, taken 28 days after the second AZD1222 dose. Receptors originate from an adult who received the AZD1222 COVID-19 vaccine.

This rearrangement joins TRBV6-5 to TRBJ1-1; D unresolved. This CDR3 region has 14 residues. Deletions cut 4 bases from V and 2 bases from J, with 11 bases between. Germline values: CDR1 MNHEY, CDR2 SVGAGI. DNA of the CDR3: TGTGCCAGCAGTTTGGACGGGAGAAACACTGAAGCTTTCTTT. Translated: CASSLDGRNTEAFF.

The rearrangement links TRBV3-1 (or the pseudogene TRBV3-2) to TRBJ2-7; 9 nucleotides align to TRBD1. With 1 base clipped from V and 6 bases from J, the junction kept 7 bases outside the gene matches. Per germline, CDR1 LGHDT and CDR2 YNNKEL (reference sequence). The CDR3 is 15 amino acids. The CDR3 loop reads CASSQVGQGAGEQYF. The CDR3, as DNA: TGTGCCAGCAGCCAAGTGGGACAGGGAGCGGGCGAGCAGTACTTC.

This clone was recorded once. CDR3 DNA sequence: TGTGCCTCTCCGGGGCCTCACACAGATACGCAGTATTTT. It yields the protein CASPGPHTDTQYF. V and J are TRBV30 and TRBJ2-3; the D call may be TRBD1 or TRBD2 (5 bases each). V was cut by 7 bases and J by 2 bases, with 13 bases left in between. Germline loops: CDR1 GTSNPN, CDR2 SVGIG (reference sequence). The CDR3 is made up of 13 amino acids.

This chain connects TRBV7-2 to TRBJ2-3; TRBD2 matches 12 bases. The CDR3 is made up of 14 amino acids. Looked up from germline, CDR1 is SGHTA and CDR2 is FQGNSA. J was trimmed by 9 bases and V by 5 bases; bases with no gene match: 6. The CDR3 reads CASSQTTSGGTQYF. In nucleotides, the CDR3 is TGTGCCAGCAGCCAGACGACTAGCGGGGGAACGCAGTATTTT.

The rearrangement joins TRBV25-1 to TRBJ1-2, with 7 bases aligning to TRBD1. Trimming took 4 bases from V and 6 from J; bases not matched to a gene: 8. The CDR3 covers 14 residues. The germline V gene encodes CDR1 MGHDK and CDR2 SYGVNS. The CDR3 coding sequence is TGTGCCAGCAGTGTGACAGGGTCCCGCCATGGCTACACCTTC. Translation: CASSVTGSRHGYTF.

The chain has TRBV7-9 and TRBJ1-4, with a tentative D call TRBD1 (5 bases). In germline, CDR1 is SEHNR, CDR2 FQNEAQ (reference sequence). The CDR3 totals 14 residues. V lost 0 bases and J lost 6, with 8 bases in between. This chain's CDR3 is CASSLAGTDEKLFF. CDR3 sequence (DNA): TGTGCCAGCAGCTTAGCTGGGACTGATGAAAAACTGTTTTTT. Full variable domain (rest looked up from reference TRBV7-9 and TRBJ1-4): DTGVSQNPRHKITKRGQNVTFRCDPISEHNRLYWYRQTLGQGPEFLTYFQNEAQLEKSRLLSDRFSAERPKGSFSTLEIQRTEQGDSAMYLCASSLAGTDEKLFFGSGTQLSVL.

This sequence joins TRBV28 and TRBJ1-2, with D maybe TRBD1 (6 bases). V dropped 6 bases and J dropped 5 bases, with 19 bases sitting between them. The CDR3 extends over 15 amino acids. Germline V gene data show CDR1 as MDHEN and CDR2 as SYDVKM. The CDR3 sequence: CASSFGGRIGYGYTF. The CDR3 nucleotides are TGTGCCAGCAGCTTCGGGGGGCGCATTGGATATGGCTACACCTTC.

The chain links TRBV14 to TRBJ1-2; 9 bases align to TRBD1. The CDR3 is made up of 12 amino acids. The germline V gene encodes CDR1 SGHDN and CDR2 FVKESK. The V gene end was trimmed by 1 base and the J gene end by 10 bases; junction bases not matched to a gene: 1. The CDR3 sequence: CASSQGTGAYTF. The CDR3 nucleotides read TGTGCCAGCAGCCAAGGGACAGGGGCCTACACCTTC.

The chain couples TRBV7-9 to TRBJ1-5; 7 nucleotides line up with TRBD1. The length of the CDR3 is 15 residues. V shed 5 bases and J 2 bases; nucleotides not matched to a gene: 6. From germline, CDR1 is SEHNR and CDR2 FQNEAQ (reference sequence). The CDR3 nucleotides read TGTGCCAGCAGCCCAGGGGGAGTGGGCAATCAGCCCCAGCATTTT. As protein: CASSPGGVGNQPQHF.

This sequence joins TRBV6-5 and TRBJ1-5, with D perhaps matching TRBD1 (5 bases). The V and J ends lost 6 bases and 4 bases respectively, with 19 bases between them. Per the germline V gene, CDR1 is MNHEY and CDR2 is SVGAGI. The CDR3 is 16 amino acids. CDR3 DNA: TGTGCCAGCAGCTACGGGGGTCCCAGCGAGAATCAGCCCCAGCATTTT. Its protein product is CASSYGGPSENQPQHF.

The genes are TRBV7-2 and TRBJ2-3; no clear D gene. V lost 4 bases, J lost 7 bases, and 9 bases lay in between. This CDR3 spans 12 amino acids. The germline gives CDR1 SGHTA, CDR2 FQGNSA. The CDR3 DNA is TGTGCCAGCAGCTCTACTACCTATACGCAGTATTTT. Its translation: CASSSTTYTQYF.

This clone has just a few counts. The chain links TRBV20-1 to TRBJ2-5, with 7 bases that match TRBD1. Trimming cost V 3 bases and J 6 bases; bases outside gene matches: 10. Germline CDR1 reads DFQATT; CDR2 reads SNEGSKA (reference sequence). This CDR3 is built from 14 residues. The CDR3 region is CSASRMDRLKTQYF. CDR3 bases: TGCAGTGCTAGTAGGATGGACAGGCTGAAGACCCAGTACTTC.

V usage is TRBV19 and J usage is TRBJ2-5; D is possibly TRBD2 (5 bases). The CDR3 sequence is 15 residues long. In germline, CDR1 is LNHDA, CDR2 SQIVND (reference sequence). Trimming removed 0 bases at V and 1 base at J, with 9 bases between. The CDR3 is CASSIDLRAQETQYF. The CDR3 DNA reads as TGTGCCAGTAGTATAGATCTGAGGGCCCAAGAGACCCAGTACTTC.

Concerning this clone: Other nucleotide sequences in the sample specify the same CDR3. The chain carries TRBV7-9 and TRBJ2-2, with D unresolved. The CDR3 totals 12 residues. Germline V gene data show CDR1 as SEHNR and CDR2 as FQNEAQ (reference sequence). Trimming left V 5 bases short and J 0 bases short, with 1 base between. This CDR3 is CASSANTGELFF. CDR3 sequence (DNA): TGTGCCAGCAGCGCGAACACCGGGGAGCTGTTTTTT.

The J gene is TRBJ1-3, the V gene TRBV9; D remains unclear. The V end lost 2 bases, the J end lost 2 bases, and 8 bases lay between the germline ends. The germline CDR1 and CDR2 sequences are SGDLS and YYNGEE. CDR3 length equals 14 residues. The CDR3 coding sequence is TGTGCCAGCAGCGTGGCCTCCCCTGGAAACACCATATATTTT. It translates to CASSVASPGNTIYF.

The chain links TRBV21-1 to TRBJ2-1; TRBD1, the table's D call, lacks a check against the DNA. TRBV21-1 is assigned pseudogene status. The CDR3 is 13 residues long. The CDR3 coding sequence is TGTGCCAGCAGCGGACAGGGTTACAATGAGCAGTTCTTC. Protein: CASSGQGYNEQFF.

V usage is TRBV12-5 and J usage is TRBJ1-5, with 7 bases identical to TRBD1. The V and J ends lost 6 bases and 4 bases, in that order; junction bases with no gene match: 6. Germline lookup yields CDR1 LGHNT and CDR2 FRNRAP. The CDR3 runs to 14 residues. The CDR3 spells CASGPGQVNQPQHF. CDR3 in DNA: TGTGCTAGTGGCCCCGGACAGGTAAATCAGCCCCAGCATTTT. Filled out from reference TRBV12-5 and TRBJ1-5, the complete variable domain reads DARVTQTPRHKVTEMGQEVTMRCQPILGHNTVFWYRQTMMQGLELLAYFRNRAPLDDSGMPKDRFSAEMPDATLATLKIQPSEPRDSAVYFCASGPGQVNQPQHFGDGTRLSIL.

The CDR3 protein is CASGQGPYNEQFF. CDR3 coding DNA: TGTGCCAGCGGTCAGGGCCCCTACAATGAGCAGTTCTTC. This sequence joins TRBV9 and TRBJ2-1, with D maybe TRBD1 (5 bases). This CDR3 is built from 13 residues. V lost 7 bases to trimming and J lost 2 bases, with 10 bases between them. CDR1 is SGDLS, CDR2 YYNGEE, per germline. The full variable domain, with the rest looked up from reference TRBV9 and TRBJ2-1, is DSGVTQTPKHLITATGQRVTLRCSPRSGDLSVYWYQQSLDQGLQFLIQYYNGEERAKGNILERFSAQQFPDLHSELNLSSLELGDSALYFCASGQGPYNEQFFGPGTRLTVL.

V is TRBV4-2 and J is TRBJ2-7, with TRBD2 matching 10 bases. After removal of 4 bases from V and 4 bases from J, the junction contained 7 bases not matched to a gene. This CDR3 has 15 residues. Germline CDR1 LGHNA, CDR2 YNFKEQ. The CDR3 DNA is TGTGCCAGCAGCCCCGAGCGGGGGGGCCCTTACGAGCAGTACTTC. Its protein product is CASSPERGGPYEQYF.

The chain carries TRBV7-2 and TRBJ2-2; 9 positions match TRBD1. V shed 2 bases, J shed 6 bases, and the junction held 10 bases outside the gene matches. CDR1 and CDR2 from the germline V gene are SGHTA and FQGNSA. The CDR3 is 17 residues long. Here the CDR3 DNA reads TGTGCCAGCAGCTTAACAGGGGGCCTCGATGTCGCCGGGGAGCTGTTTTTT. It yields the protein CASSLTGGLDVAGELFF.

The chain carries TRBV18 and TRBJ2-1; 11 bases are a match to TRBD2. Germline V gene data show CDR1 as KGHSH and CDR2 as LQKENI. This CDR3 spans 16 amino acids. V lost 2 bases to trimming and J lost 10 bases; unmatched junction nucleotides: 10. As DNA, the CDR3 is TGTGCCAGCTCACCATTAGCGGGGGGGCCCCCCAGAGAGCAGTTCTTC. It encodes CASSPLAGGPPREQFF.

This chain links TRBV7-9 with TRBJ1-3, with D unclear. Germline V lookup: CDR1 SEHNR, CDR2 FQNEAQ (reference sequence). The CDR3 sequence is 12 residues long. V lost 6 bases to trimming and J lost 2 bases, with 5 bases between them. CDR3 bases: TGTGCCAGCAGTAGGACTGGAAACACCATATATTTT. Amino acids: CASSRTGNTIYF.

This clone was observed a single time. The CDR3 DNA reads as TGTGCCAGCAGCCCCGGGACGACCGGGGAGCTGTTTTTT. It yields the protein CASSPGTTGELFF. The chain uses TRBV11-2 and TRBJ2-2; the D gene could be TRBD1 or TRBD2 (5 bases each). Trimming pared 5 bases from V and 5 bases from J, leaving 9 bases between. CDR3 length: 13 residues. Germline V gives CDR1 SGHAT, CDR2 FQNNGV.

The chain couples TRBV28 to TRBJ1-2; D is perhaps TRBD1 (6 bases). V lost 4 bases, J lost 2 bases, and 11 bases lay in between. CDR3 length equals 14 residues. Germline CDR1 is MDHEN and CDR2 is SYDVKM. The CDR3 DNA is TGTGCCAGCAGTTCACAGGACAGCAACTATGGCTACACCTTC. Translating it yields CASSSQDSNYGYTF.

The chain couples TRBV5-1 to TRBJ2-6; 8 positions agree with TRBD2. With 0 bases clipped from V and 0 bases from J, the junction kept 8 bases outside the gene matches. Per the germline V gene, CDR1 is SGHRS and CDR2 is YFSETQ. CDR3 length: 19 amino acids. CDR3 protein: CASSLVGSGDHSGANVLTF. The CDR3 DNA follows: TGCGCCAGCAGCTTGGTCGGTAGCGGGGACCACTCTGGGGCCAACGTCCTGACTTTC.

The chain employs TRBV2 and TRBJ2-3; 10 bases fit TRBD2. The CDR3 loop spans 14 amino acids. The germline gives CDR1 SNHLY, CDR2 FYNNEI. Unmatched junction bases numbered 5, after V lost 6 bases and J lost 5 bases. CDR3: CASSQRGGRDTQYF. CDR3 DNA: TGTGCCAGCAGCCAGCGGGGGGGCCGAGATACGCAGTATTTT.

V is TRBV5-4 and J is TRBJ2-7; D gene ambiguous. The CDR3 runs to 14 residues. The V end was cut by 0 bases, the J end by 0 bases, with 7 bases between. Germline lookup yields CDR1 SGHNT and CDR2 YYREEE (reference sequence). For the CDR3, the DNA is TGTGCCAGCAGCTTGGGGCAGCACTCCTACGAGCAGTACTTC. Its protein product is CASSLGQHSYEQYF. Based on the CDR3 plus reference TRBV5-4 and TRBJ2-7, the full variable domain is ETGVTQSPTHLIKTRGQQVTLRCSSQSGHNTVSWYQQALGQGPQFIFQYYREEENGRGNFPPRFSGLQFPNYSSELNVNALELDDSALYLCASSLGQHSYEQYFGPGTRLTVT.

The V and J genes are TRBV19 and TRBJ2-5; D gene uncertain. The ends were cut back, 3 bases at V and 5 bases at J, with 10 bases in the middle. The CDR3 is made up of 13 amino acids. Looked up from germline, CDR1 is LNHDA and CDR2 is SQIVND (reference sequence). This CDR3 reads CASSIFLSETQYF. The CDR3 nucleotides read TGTGCCAGTAGTATCTTCCTATCGGAGACCCAGTACTTC.

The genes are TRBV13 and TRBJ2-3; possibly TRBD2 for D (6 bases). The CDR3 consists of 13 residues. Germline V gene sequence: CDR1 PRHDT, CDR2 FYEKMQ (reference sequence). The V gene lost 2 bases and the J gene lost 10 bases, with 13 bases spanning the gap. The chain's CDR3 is CASSLKPGEAQYF. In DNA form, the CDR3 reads TGTGCCAGCAGCTTAAAGCCGGGGGAGGCGCAGTATTTT.